These T cell receptor beta chains were read from a single sample in a study of OX40 agonist ivuxolimab in advanced cancers. Some clones are missing from TCRdb's copy, which holds only in-frame ones; the method was immunoSEQ multiplex PCR. The table has about 50,000 clones, approximately 86% seen once. Source: CD4+ or CD8+ T cells sorted from blood, taken in a trial of the OX40 agonist ivuxolimab. The receptors here all came from an adult with an advanced solid tumor such as melanoma, head and neck, liver or kidney cancer. The CDR3 runs from the conserved cysteine through the conserved F or W. The order of the fields is J gene, clone size, V gene, D gene, CDR3 protein, CDR3 DNA. D genes are given only for firm matches. Clone size is shown for a subset of rows, as once, few, many or a class of expanded clone.

TRBJ1-5,-,TRBV6-6,-,CASRIQGLSNQPQHF,TGTGCCAGCAGGATACAGGGATTGAGCAATCAGCCCCAGCATTTT
TRBJ1-5,-,TRBV6-6,TRBD1,CASSQGGPQHF,TGTGCCAGCAGCCAGGGGGGGCCCCAGCATTTT
TRBJ2-7,-,TRBV10-2,TRBD2,CASSDEGGPYEQYF,TGCGCCAGCAGTGATGAGGGAGGGCCTTACGAGCAGTACTTC
TRBJ2-7,-,TRBV4-1,TRBD2,CASSQVLAEKYEQYF,TGCGCCAGCAGCCAAGTCCTAGCGGAGAAGTACGAGCAGTACTTC
TRBJ2-2,many,TRBV7-9,-,CASSAVAGPGHTGELFF,TGTGCCAGCAGCGCCGTGGCGGGACCAGGACACACCGGGGAGCTGTTTTTT
TRBJ2-3,-,TRBV18,-,CASSPHQTGTDTQYF,TGTGCCAGCTCACCGCACCAAACAGGGACAGATACGCAGTATTTT
TRBJ2-7,-,TRBV6-5,TRBD2,CASSSGGLAGDEQYF,TGTGCCAGCAGTTCGGGGGGACTAGCGGGAGACGAGCAGTACTTC
TRBJ2-3,-,TRBV19,-,CATRDLRYSQGPTDTQYF,TGTGCCACCAGAGACCTCCGGTATAGTCAGGGGCCCACAGATACGCAGTATTTT
TRBJ2-1,-,TRBV19,-,CASSNWDEQFF,TGTGCCAGTTCCAACTGGGATGAGCAGTTCTTC
TRBJ2-5,few,TRBV9,TRBD2,CASSVRAGGTQETQYF,TGTGCCAGCAGCGTGAGGGCGGGAGGTACCCAAGAGACCCAGTACTTC
TRBJ1-1,-,TRBV6-6,-,CASSSRPNTEAFF,TGTGCCAGCAGTTCACGGCCGAACACTGAAGCTTTCTTT
TRBJ1-4,-,TRBV11-2,-,CASSTGPPEKLFF,TGTGCCAGCAGCACAGGCCCCCCGGAAAAACTGTTTTTT
TRBJ1-1,-,TRBV7-3,-,CAEGTLNTEAFF,TGTGCAGAGGGCACTTTGAACACTGAAGCTTTCTTT
TRBJ1-6,-,TRBV19,-,CASTSWGINSPLHF,TGTGCCAGTACCTCGTGGGGTATTAATTCACCCCTCCACTTT
TRBJ2-1,once,TRBV7-3,TRBD2,CASSPSRETSRHYNEQFF,TGTGCCAGCAGCCCATCTCGTGAGACTAGCCGCCACTACAATGAGCAGTTCTTC
TRBJ1-2,few,TRBV28,TRBD1,CASSPSRTGRGYTF,TGTGCCAGCAGTCCCTCAAGGACAGGGAGAGGCTACACCTTC
TRBJ2-2,few,TRBV2,-,CASSSANTGELFF,TGTGCCAGCAGCAGCGCGAACACCGGGGAGCTGTTTTTT
TRBJ2-1,few,TRBV11-1,-,CASSSTTPPNEQFF,TGTGCCAGCAGCTCTACAACACCTCCCAATGAGCAGTTCTTC